Presented here are 20 T cell receptor beta chains from one specimen sequenced in a study of PD-1 blockade in classical Hodgkin lymphoma. Generated by immunoSEQ multiplex PCR, the TCRdb table keeps only in-frame clones and is missing some. The sample lists about 30,000 clones, over 75% seen once, with roughly 2.2% in the top ten. In every patient, relapse followed autologous stem cell transplantation, while exposure to brentuximab vedotin differed. Isolation of CD4+ T cells from thawed PBMCs was performed by magnetic negative selection. The material sequenced was CD4+ T cells from blood, taken at baseline. These receptors all stem from a human donor with classical Hodgkin lymphoma.

The chain carries TRBV7-2 and TRBJ2-3; 12 bases line up with TRBD2. CDR3 length: 16 amino acids. V gave up 4 bases and J gave up 1 base; unmatched junction bases: 3. Looked up from germline, CDR1 is SGHTA and CDR2 is FQGNSA. CDR3 coding DNA: TGTGCCAGCAGCTACGGGACTAGCGGGCGCACAGATACGCAGTATTTT. Translating gives CASSYGTSGRTDTQYF. The full variable domain, completed using reference TRBV7-2 and TRBJ2-3, is GAGVSQSPSNKVTEKGKDVELRCDPISGHTALYWYRQSLGQGLEFLIYFQGNSAPDKSGLPSDRFSAERTGGSVSTLTIQRTQQEDSAVYLCASSYGTSGRTDTQYFGPGTRLTVL.

The chain has TRBV11-2 and TRBJ2-1; D is undetermined. The germline gives CDR1 SGHAT, CDR2 FQNNGV. The CDR3 is 13 amino acids. Trimming took off 2 bases at V and 0 bases at J, with 2 bases between the two ends. This chain's CDR3 is CASSLSSYNEQFF. The CDR3 nucleotides are TGTGCCAGCAGCTTAAGCTCCTACAATGAGCAGTTCTTC.

This sequence joins TRBV7-2 and TRBJ1-3, with D unclear. The CDR3 covers 14 residues. V was trimmed by 4 bases and J by 1 base, leaving 8 bases between them. Per the germline V gene, CDR1 is SGHTA and CDR2 is FQGNSA. This chain's CDR3 is CASSSPVSGNTIYF. The CDR3, as DNA: TGTGCCAGCAGCTCGCCTGTGTCTGGAAACACCATATATTTT.

V is TRBV11-3 and J is TRBJ2-7; no definite D call. With 4 bases removed from V and 1 base from J, the gap between germline ends came to 11 bases. This CDR3 is built from 14 residues. Germline V gene lookup returns CDR1 SGHNT and CDR2 YENEEA. The CDR3 nucleotides read TGTGCCAGCAGCTCCAGCGACCGATCCTACGAGCAGTACTTC. Translated: CASSSSDRSYEQYF.

This rearrangement joins TRBV6-5 to TRBJ2-7; TRBD2 agrees at 8 bases. The CDR3 sequence is 14 residues long. CDR1 is MNHEY, CDR2 SVGAGI, per germline. V gave up 5 bases and J gave up 1 base; unmatched junction bases: 4. This chain's CDR3 is CASSGSSGSYEQYF. The CDR3 DNA follows: TGTGCCAGCAGTGGATCTAGCGGGTCCTACGAGCAGTACTTC.

About this clone itself: An end of the junction does not agree with germline; a read error may underlie this. The chain joins TRBV14 to TRBJ2-2, with D perhaps matching TRBD2 (5 bases). Germline loops: CDR1 SGHDN, CDR2 FVKESK. The CDR3 is 16 amino acids. The CDR3 nucleotides read TGTGCCAGCAGCCAAATAGGTGCTAGCTTACACCGGGGAGCTGTTTTT. Encoded protein: CASSQIGASLHRGAVF.

The chain uses TRBV19 and TRBJ2-7; TRBD1 is a possible D gene (5 bases). Trimming shortened V by 5 bases and J by 3 bases, and 20 bases separated the two germline ends. Germline V gene lookup returns CDR1 LNHDA and CDR2 SQIVND (reference sequence). The CDR3 loop spans 16 amino acids. DNA for the CDR3: TGTGCCAGTAGTCGCGAAGGGGCAGGGATGGTCTACGAGCAGTACTTC. Its protein is CASSREGAGMVYEQYF.

The chain uses TRBV10-3 and TRBJ2-1; 7 bases map to TRBD2. Looked up from germline, CDR1 is ENHRY and CDR2 is SYGVKD. This CDR3 comprises 12 residues. V shed 2 bases and J 15 bases; nucleotides not matched to a gene: 7. The CDR3, as DNA: TGTGCCATCAGTGAGGAGCCGGGAGGTGGGTTCTTC. Amino acid sequence: CAISEEPGGGFF.

This sequence joins TRBV4-2 and TRBJ2-5; 7 nucleotides agree with TRBD1. Germline CDR1 reads LGHNA; CDR2 reads YNFKEQ. V shed 8 bases and J 2 bases; nucleotides not matched to a gene: 8. This CDR3 is 14 amino acids long. CDR3 amino acids: CASGRDSVQETQYF. In nucleotides, the CDR3 is TGTGCCAGCGGCCGGGACAGTGTTCAAGAGACCCAGTACTTC.

The chain links TRBV5-6 to TRBJ1-1; D is unclear. Looked up from germline, CDR1 is SGHDT and CDR2 is YYEEEE. This CDR3 region has 14 residues. V lost 2 bases and J lost 5, with 13 bases in between. The CDR3 loop is CASSFLDRGTEAFF. The CDR3 DNA is TGTGCCAGCAGCTTCCTAGACCGAGGGACTGAAGCTTTCTTT.

V and J are TRBV7-9 and TRBJ2-1; D not resolved. The V and J ends lost 3 bases and 10 bases respectively, with 7 bases between them. Per the germline V gene, CDR1 is SEHNR and CDR2 is FQNEAQ (reference sequence). This CDR3 region has 11 residues. The CDR3 DNA is TGTGCCAGCAGCTTGGCCAGGGAGCAGTTCTTC. Its protein product is CASSLAREQFF. The variable domain in full, with the rest retrieved from reference TRBV7-9 and TRBJ2-1, is DTGVSQNPRHKITKRGQNVTFRCDPISEHNRLYWYRQTLGQGPEFLTYFQNEAQLEKSRLLSDRFSAERPKGSFSTLEIQRTEQGDSAMYLCASSLAREQFFGPGTRLTVL.

This clone was picked up one time. V is TRBV18 and J is TRBJ2-1; the D gene is possibly TRBD2 (6 bases). Germline assignment: CDR1 KGHSH and CDR2 LQKENI. V gave up 0 bases and J gave up 6 bases, with 12 bases separating them. The CDR3 consists of 15 residues. DNA of the CDR3: TGTGCCAGCTCACCACCTGGGCGGGGACTCAATGAGCAGTTCTTC. Its protein is CASSPPGRGLNEQFF.

The rearrangement uses TRBV15 and TRBJ2-7, with no clear D. The CDR3 has 13 residues. V dropped 1 base and J dropped 5 bases, with 9 bases sitting between them. Germline loops: CDR1 LNHNV, CDR2 YYDKDF (reference sequence). For the CDR3, the DNA is TGTGCCACCAGCAGAGGAAGCTGGAACGAGCAGTACTTC. Its translation: CATSRGSWNEQYF.

The chain has TRBV10-2 and TRBJ2-5, with TRBD1 matching over 8 bases. CDR1 WSHSY and CDR2 SAAADI come from the germline V gene. CDR3 length equals 14 residues. The J segment lost 4 bases and the V segment lost 4 bases, leaving 5 bases of the junction unmatched. CDR3 sequence reads: CASSGTGKGETQYF. The CDR3, as DNA: TGCGCCAGCAGTGGGACAGGGAAAGGAGAGACCCAGTACTTC.

V is TRBV6-5 and J is TRBJ2-3, with 14 bases fitting TRBD2. This CDR3 spans 16 amino acids. The germline CDR1 and CDR2 sequences are MNHEY and SVGAGI. V trimming: 4 bases; J trimming: 5 bases; junction bases outside the gene matches: 5. The CDR3 region has the DNA TGTGCCAGCAGTTCGGGACTAGCGGGAGTGTTAGATACGCAGTATTTT. It yields the protein CASSSGLAGVLDTQYF.

The chain employs TRBV7-2 and TRBJ2-3; D is ambiguous. CDR3 length equals 16 residues. Per the germline V gene, CDR1 is SGHTA and CDR2 is FQGNSA. Trimming stripped 2 bases from V and 2 bases from J, with 14 bases between. CDR3 region: CASSLQGVKNTDTQYF. CDR3 sequence (DNA): TGTGCCAGCAGCTTACAAGGAGTGAAGAACACAGATACGCAGTATTTT.

V usage is TRBV1 and J usage is TRBJ2-7; no check of the table's D call, TRBD2, against the DNA was made. TRBV1 is a listed pseudogene. The CDR3 consists of 15 residues. In nucleotides, the CDR3 is TGCACCAGCAGCCGCTCTCGGAACGGGGGCTACGAGCAGTACTTC. Translating gives CTSSRSRNGGYEQYF.

J is TRBJ1-2 and V is TRBV9; D gene ambiguous. This CDR3 comprises 13 residues. Germline CDR1 SGDLS, CDR2 YYNGEE. The germline V and J ends were trimmed by 4 bases and 3 bases, with 10 bases remaining between them. This CDR3 is CASSPRADYGYTF. The CDR3 bases are TGTGCCAGCAGCCCCCGGGCAGACTATGGCTACACCTTC.

This clone occurred a few times. The rearrangement joins TRBV7-9 to TRBJ2-7; D remains ambiguous. CDR3 length equals 11 residues. Germline CDR1 reads SEHNR; CDR2 reads FQNEAQ (reference sequence). Deletions cut 3 bases from V and 5 bases from J, with 5 bases between. CDR3 region: CASSFIDEQYF. For the CDR3, the DNA is TGTGCCAGCAGCTTTATTGACGAGCAGTACTTC.

The genes are TRBV5-1 and TRBJ2-7; D is possibly TRBD1 or TRBD2 (5 bases each). The CDR3 loop spans 12 amino acids. Germline V gene data show CDR1 as SGHRS and CDR2 as YFSETQ. Trimming pared 2 bases from V and 6 bases from J, leaving 9 bases between. CDR3 sequence reads: CASSFGTGEQYF. The CDR3 coding sequence is TGCGCCAGCAGCTTTGGGACCGGCGAGCAGTACTTC.